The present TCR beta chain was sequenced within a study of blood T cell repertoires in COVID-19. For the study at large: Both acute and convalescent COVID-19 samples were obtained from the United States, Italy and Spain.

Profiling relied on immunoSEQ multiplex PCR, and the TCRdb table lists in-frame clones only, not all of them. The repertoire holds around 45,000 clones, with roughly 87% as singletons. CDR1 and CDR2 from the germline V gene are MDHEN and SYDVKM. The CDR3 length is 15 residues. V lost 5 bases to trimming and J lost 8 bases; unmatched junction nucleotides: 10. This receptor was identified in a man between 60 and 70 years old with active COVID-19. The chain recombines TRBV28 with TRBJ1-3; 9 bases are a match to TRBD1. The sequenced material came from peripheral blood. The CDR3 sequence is CASSVNRGPWDTIYF. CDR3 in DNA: TGTGCCAGCAGTGTAAACAGGGGGCCATGGGACACCATATATTTT.